The 23 T cell receptor beta chains given below trace back to one sample, sequenced in a study of immune characterization of retroperitoneal liposarcoma. MiXCR, run by TCRdb on the PCR reads, gives a single entry per CDR3 protein. This table holds fewer than 20,000 distinct CDR3 sequences, 37% found once. Sequenced input: blood. These receptors were taken from a male donor with retroperitoneal liposarcoma.

Ten or more counts support this clonotype. This chain joins TRBV6-1 and TRBJ2-5; D remains unclear. The CDR3 consists of 12 residues. Germline V CDR1 and CDR2: MNHNS, SASEGT. V was shortened by 7 bases and J by 11 bases, with 17 bases between the two germline ends. For the CDR3, the DNA is TGTGCCAGCAAGAACGGAATCTTTTCTCAGTACTTC. It codes for CASKNGIFSQYF.

The chain links TRBV25-1 to TRBJ2-5; a possible D gene is TRBD2 (6 bases). The J call may be incorrect, as the DNA end agrees better with TRBJ2-1. The CDR3 is made up of 11 amino acids. Germline V gene sequence: CDR1 MGHDK, CDR2 SYGVNS. CDR3 loop: CASIAANEQFF. CDR3 nucleotide sequence: TGTGCCAGCATAGCGGCCAATGAGCAGTTCTTC.

V and J are TRBV12-5 and TRBJ2-2; 9 nucleotides match TRBD1. This CDR3 spans 14 amino acids. Looked up from germline, CDR1 is LGHNT and CDR2 is FRNRAP. J gave up 5 bases and V 7 bases, and 5 bases lay outside the gene matches. This chain's CDR3 is CASEGQGLTGELFF. The DNA of the CDR3 is TGTGCTAGTGAGGGACAGGGACTGACCGGGGAGCTGTTTTTT.

This clonotype was observed a few times. The gene calls are TRBV7-2 and TRBJ2-5, with unresolved D. Germline CDR1 SGHTA, CDR2 FQGNSA. The V end was cut by 0 bases, the J end by 1 base, with 3 bases between. The CDR3 has 13 amino acids. CDR3 nucleotides: TGTGCCAGCAGCTTAGCTACCCAAGAGACCCAGTACTTC. As protein: CASSLATQETQYF.

V is TRBV4-1 and J is TRBJ2-1; the match to TRBD2 covers 7 bases. Germline V gene data show CDR1 as MGHRA and CDR2 as YSYEKL. The CDR3 totals 18 residues. Unmatched junction bases numbered 22, after V lost 1 base and J lost 13 bases. The CDR3 reads CASSQVLGYQRGAETQFF. DNA of the CDR3: TGCGCCAGCAGCCAAGTCTTGGGCTATCAGCGGGGAGCGGAGACCCAGTTCTTC.

The chain carries TRBV7-8 and TRBJ2-1, with 8 bases fitting TRBD2. Matching the DNA end better, TRBJ2-5 makes the J call doubtful. The CDR3 runs 20 residues. Germline lookup yields CDR1 SGHVS and CDR2 FQNEAQ. CDR3 nucleotide sequence: TGTGCCAGCAGCTTAAGCGTGGAAACGGGGGGGGTCCCCCAACAAGAGACCCAGTACTTC. This translates into CASSLSVETGGVPQQETQYF.

This clonotype was seen more than once but under ten times. J is TRBJ2-1 and V is TRBV6-6; no reliable D call. Trimming took 2 bases from V and 8 from J, leaving 16 bases between them. The CDR3 has 15 residues. CDR1 MNHNY and CDR2 SVGAGI come from the germline V gene (reference sequence). The CDR3: CASSYRVVPGDEQFF. CDR3 sequence (DNA): TGTGCCAGCAGTTACCGCGTGGTCCCCGGAGATGAGCAGTTCTTC.

The CDR3: CASSSYSQVEDYGYTF. The CDR3 DNA reads TGTGCCAGCAGCTCATATTCACAGGTAGAGGACTATGGCTACACCTTC. V usage is TRBV7-6 and J usage is TRBJ1-2; TRBD1 might be the D (5 bases). This CDR3 has 16 residues. With 4 bases removed from V and 3 bases from J, the gap between germline ends came to 18 bases. The germline V gene has CDR1 SGHVS and CDR2 FNYEAQ. The full variable domain, with the rest looked up from reference TRBV7-6 and TRBJ1-2, is GAGVSQSPRYKVTKRGQDVALRCDPISGHVSLYWYRQALGQGPEFLTYFNYEAQQDKSGLPNDRFSAERPEGSISTLTIQRTEQRDSAMYRCASSSYSQVEDYGYTFGSGTRLTVV.

The chain carries TRBV11-1 and TRBJ2-1; perhaps D is TRBD1 or TRBD2 (5 bases each). The assigned J gene may be wrong: the sequence end matches TRBJ2-7 better. Per germline, CDR1 SGHAT and CDR2 FQDESV (reference sequence). The CDR3 loop spans 15 amino acids. In DNA, the CDR3 is TGTGCCAGCAGCTTAGTATGGGGACCAGGCAATGAGCAGTACTTC. It translates to CASSLVWGPGNEQYF.

V is TRBV27 and J is TRBJ2-3; no firm D call. Germline loops: CDR1 MNHEY, CDR2 SMNVEV (reference sequence). The CDR3 covers 13 residues. V shed 6 bases and J shed 1 base, with 8 bases lying between them. This CDR3 reads CASRRTGTDTQYF. The CDR3 DNA follows: TGTGCCAGCAGACGGACGGGCACAGATACGCAGTATTTT.

V is TRBV10-2 and J is TRBJ1-1, with 7 positions matching TRBD1. V trimming: 7 bases; J trimming: 0 bases; junction bases outside the gene matches: 11. There are 16 residues in the CDR3. Germline V gene data show CDR1 as WSHSY and CDR2 as SAAADI. The CDR3 region has the DNA TGCGCCAGCATATCCGGCTTGACAGGGATGAACACTGAAGCTTTCTTT. This codes for CASISGLTGMNTEAFF.

The chain is built from TRBV4-1 and TRBJ2-1; D remains unclear. The CDR3 spans 15 residues. Trimming took 1 base from V and 2 from J, leaving 9 bases between them. The germline V gene has CDR1 MGHRA and CDR2 YSYEKL. The CDR3 loop reads CASSQGELAYNEQFF. The CDR3 bases are TGCGCCAGCAGCCAAGGAGAGCTAGCCTACAATGAGCAGTTCTTC.

This chain joins TRBV4-1 and TRBJ2-2; 9 positions match TRBD2. Germline-derived CDR1 and CDR2 are MGHRA and YSYEKL. The length of the CDR3 is 17 residues. With 1 base clipped from V and 9 bases from J, the junction kept 12 bases outside the gene matches. The DNA of the CDR3 is TGCGCCAGCAGCCAAGGGGGGGCAGGCGGGGGGGGCTGGGAGCTGTTTTTT. Amino acids: CASSQGGAGGGGWELFF.

This clonotype was seen a handful of times. The rearrangement joins TRBV11-3 to TRBJ2-1; TRBD2 matches at 11 bases. V lost 5 bases to trimming and J lost 9 bases; unmatched junction nucleotides: 21. Germline CDR1 SGHNT, CDR2 YENEEA. The CDR3 sequence is 19 residues long. CDR3 DNA sequence: TGTGCCAGCAGCAACAACATCGTACTAGCGGGAGATCTAAGAGGTGAGCAGTTCTTC. Translating it yields CASSNNIVLAGDLRGEQFF.

The V gene is TRBV6-1, the J gene TRBJ1-4, with unresolved D. The J call may be mistaken, given a closer DNA end match to TRBJ1-3. The V gene's germline CDR1 is MNHNS and CDR2 SASEGT. The CDR3 spans 14 residues. The CDR3 DNA is TGTGCCAGCAGTGACAGTCGCTCTGGAAACACCATATATTTT. It codes for CASSDSRSGNTIYF.

The chain uses TRBV27 and TRBJ2-3; 13 nucleotides agree with TRBD2. The end of the DNA aligns better with TRBJ2-1, so the J call may be wrong. CDR3 length equals 16 residues. Germline V CDR1 and CDR2: MNHEY, SMNVEV (reference sequence). CDR3 in amino acids: CASSFGLAGVNNEQFF. In DNA, the CDR3 is TGTGCCAGCAGTTTCGGACTAGCGGGAGTCAACAATGAGCAGTTCTTC.

This clonotype was counted at least ten times. The chain uses TRBV7-2 and TRBJ2-1; D tentatively reads TRBD1 or TRBD2 (5 bases each). Germline V CDR1 and CDR2: SGHTA, FQGNSA. The V end was cut by 5 bases, the J end by 0 bases, with 14 bases between. The length of the CDR3 is 16 residues. CDR3 DNA sequence: TGTGCCAGCAGCAATTCCGGGACGAGCTCCTACAATGAGCAGTTCTTC. Amino acids: CASSNSGTSSYNEQFF.

This chain connects TRBV7-9 to TRBJ2-1; 9 nucleotides line up with TRBD2. Germline assignment: CDR1 SEHNR and CDR2 FQNEAQ (reference sequence). V shed 5 bases, J shed 12 bases, and the junction held 23 bases outside the gene matches. The CDR3 is 18 residues long. The CDR3 loop is CASSRGVSSGTRLDTQFF. CDR3 DNA: TGTGCCAGCAGCCGGGGGGTCTCTAGCGGGACTCGGTTGGATACGCAGTTCTTC.

This clonotype was seen only a few times. The chain combines TRBV12-3 or TRBV12-4 with TRBJ2-3; the D gene could be TRBD1 or TRBD2 (7 bases each). This CDR3 has 16 residues. V lost 3 bases to trimming and J lost 8 bases, with 21 bases between them. The CDR3 DNA reads as TGTGCCAGCAGTTTCTTGGCAGGGGGGGCCCCCGGTACGCAGTATTTT. Its protein is CASSFLAGGAPGTQYF.

The J gene is TRBJ2-1, the V gene TRBV11-2, with a tentative D call TRBD2 (5 bases). The J call may be wrong; the DNA end is better matched by TRBJ2-7. The CDR3 is made up of 13 amino acids. Germline V gene data show CDR1 as SGHAT and CDR2 as FQNNGV. This chain's CDR3 is CASSLDRTREQYF. Here the CDR3 DNA reads TGTGCCAGCAGCTTAGATCGGACTCGTGAGCAGTACTTC.

In its sample, this clonotype was seen many times. The chain employs TRBV12-3 or TRBV12-4 and TRBJ2-5; tentatively, D is TRBD2 (6 bases). CDR3 length: 17 residues. V was cut by 5 bases and J by 3 bases, with 22 bases left in between. The CDR3 loop reads CASSRRGRGSWEETQYF. CDR3 nucleotides: TGTGCCAGCAGTAGGCGCGGTCGGGGGAGTTGGGAAGAGACCCAGTACTTC.

The sample holds a few counts of this clonotype. The chain combines TRBV6-1 with TRBJ2-3; TRBD1 aligns across 7 bases. Germline CDR1 reads MNHNS; CDR2 reads SASEGT. J lost 3 bases, V lost 3 bases, and 3 bases had no gene match. The CDR3 covers 14 residues. The CDR3 DNA reads TGTGCCAGCAGTGAGACAGGGAGAACAGATACGCAGTATTTT. Encoded protein: CASSETGRTDTQYF.

This rearrangement joins TRBV11-2 to TRBJ2-5; TRBD2 matches 7 bases. Germline lookup yields CDR1 SGHAT and CDR2 FQNNGV. The CDR3 spans 14 residues. Trimming removed 4 bases from V and 7 bases from J; junction bases left unmatched: 9. The CDR3 protein is CASSSSGTGGTQYF. Written as DNA, the CDR3 is TGTGCCAGCAGCTCCTCGGGGACGGGGGGGACCCAGTACTTC.